There are many counts of the clone carrying this T cell receptor (beta chain). Germline V gene lookup returns CDR1 LGHNA and CDR2 YNFKEQ. Trimming cost V 3 bases and J 5 bases, with 19 bases left between them. The CDR3 length is 16 residues. The sample comes from a study of CD8 T cells in ankylosing spondylitis. MiXCR, applied by TCRdb to the 5' RACE reads, yields one record per CDR3 protein. This table has 250,000 or so distinct CDR3 sequences, 20% to 30% appearing once. This TCR was sampled from a male donor with ankylosing spondylitis or in good health (not recorded which). The sequenced sample consisted of blood, either unsorted or a sorted T cell fraction (not recorded which). The chain employs TRBV4-2 and TRBJ2-5; a weak D match, TRBD2 (5 bases). The CDR3 here is CASSHDRDSLWETQYF. Here the CDR3 DNA reads TGTGCCAGCAGCCATGACCGGGATTCTCTTTGGGAGACCCAGTACTTC.